Listed below are T cell receptor beta chains from one sample, sequenced in a study of blood T cell repertoires in COVID-19. Sequencing was performed with immunoSEQ multiplex PCR; in TCRdb, only in-frame clones are kept and a portion is missing. Of over 110,000 clones listed, less than 80% are singletons. The sample taken for sequencing was peripheral blood. The receptors shown here come from a man aged 55 to 70 with acute or convalescent COVID-19. CDR3s include the opening cysteine and the closing phenylalanine or tryptophan. A D gene is named only where the DNA matches it firmly. Clone sizes are given selectively: once, few, many, or a class where the clone is expanded.

size	D	V	J	CDR3	DNA
few	TRBD1	TRBV18	TRBJ2-7	CASSTRTGGHEQYF	TGTGCCAGCTCAACTAGGACAGGGGGCCACGAGCAGTACTTC
few	TRBD2	TRBV6-4	TRBJ2-1	CASSNWTSGDYNEQFF	TGTGCCAGCAGTAATTGGACTAGCGGAGACTACAATGAGCAGTTCTTC
-	TRBD1	TRBV6-1	TRBJ1-5	CASSEKGHRDRGRLQPQHF	TGTGCCAGCAGTGAAAAGGGTCACCGGGACAGGGGGCGGTTGCAGCCCCAGCATTTT
-	TRBD1	TRBV19	TRBJ1-2	CASSTLGTGYGYTF	TGTGCCAGTAGTACCCTCGGGACAGGGTATGGCTACACCTTC
-	TRBD2	TRBV5-1	TRBJ2-1	CASSLEALGLAAEQFF	TGCGCCAGCAGCTTGGAGGCATTGGGACTAGCGGCTGAGCAGTTCTTC
-	-	TRBV19	TRBJ1-2	CASSIEGRRTYGYTF	TGTGCCAGTAGTATCGAAGGCAGGCGCACCTATGGCTACACCTTC
-	-	TRBV28	TRBJ1-4	CASTRTGQGLREKLFF	TGTGCCAGCACTCGTACCGGCCAGGGTCTAAGAGAAAAACTGTTTTTT
-	TRBD1	TRBV28	TRBJ1-4	CASTYPGQPYATNEKLFF	TGTGCCAGCACCTATCCGGGACAGCCATATGCAACTAATGAAAAACTGTTTTTT
-	-	TRBV7-3	TRBJ2-5	CASSLAGPQETQYF	TGTGCCAGCAGCTTGGCGGGGCCCCAAGAGACCCAGTACTTC
-	-	TRBV6-2/TRBV6-3	TRBJ2-2	CASSPALALAPGELFF	TGTGCCAGCAGTCCGGCTCTAGCGCTCGCCCCCGGGGAGCTGTTTTTT
-	TRBD2	TRBV27	TRBJ2-2	CASSLAGVNTGELFF	TGTGCCAGCAGTTTAGCGGGAGTAAACACCGGGGAGCTGTTTTTT
-	TRBD1	TRBV28	TRBJ1-3	CASGTGLNTIYF	TGTGCCAGCGGGACAGGGTTAAACACCATATATTTT
-	TRBD1	TRBV15	TRBJ2-7	CATSREQGSLYEQYF	TGTGCCACCAGCAGAGAACAGGGGTCCCTCTACGAGCAGTACTTC
-	TRBD2	TRBV4-1	TRBJ2-2	CASSPTVGEREMGTGELFF	TGCGCCAGCAGCCCCACAGTTGGGGAGCGGGAGATGGGTACCGGGGAGCTGTTTTTT
-	TRBD2	TRBV5-1	TRBJ2-7	CASILAGGPYEQYF	TGCGCCAGCATACTAGCGGGAGGGCCCTACGAGCAGTACTTC
-	TRBD1	TRBV7-2	TRBJ1-2	CASSLGTGGSYRF	TGTGCCAGCAGCTTAGGGACAGGGGGTTCCTATCGCTTC
-	-	TRBV18	TRBJ1-6	CASSPSETNSPLHF	TGTGCCAGCTCACCCTCAGAGACAAATTCACCCCTCCACTTT
-	TRBD2	TRBV29-1	TRBJ2-3	CSVEEGLAGRGDTQYF	TGCAGCGTTGAGGAAGGACTAGCGGGGCGGGGGGATACGCAGTATTTT
-	TRBD2	TRBV7-9	TRBJ2-3	CASRSTSGSADTQYF	TGTGCCAGCAGGTCGACTAGCGGGAGTGCAGATACGCAGTATTTT
-	-	TRBV5-1	TRBJ2-5	CASSLGAGAKETQYF	TGCGCCAGCAGCTTGGGGGCGGGGGCGAAAGAGACCCAGTACTTC
-	-	TRBV19	TRBJ2-7	CASSTGDYEQYF	TGTGCCAGTAGTACGGGAGACTACGAGCAGTACTTC
-	-	TRBV6-5	TRBJ2-7	CASTRDFSSYEQYF	TGTGCCAGCACCCGGGACTTCTCCTCCTACGAGCAGTACTTC
few	-	TRBV11-2	TRBJ1-5	CASSPGGVSNQPQHF	TGTGCCAGCAGCCCGGGGGGGGTTAGCAATCAGCCCCAGCATTTT
once	TRBD2	TRBV28	TRBJ2-3	CASSRQTSGRAFDTQYF	TGTGCCAGCAGCAGACAGACTAGCGGGAGGGCTTTTGATACGCAGTATTTT
-	TRBD2	TRBV27	TRBJ2-7	CASSTPPPGTSGMRSYEQYF	TGTGCCAGCAGTACGCCACCCCCCGGGACTAGCGGGATGAGATCCTACGAGCAGTACTTC
-	TRBD1	TRBV4-1	TRBJ1-1	CASSPTGMNTEAFF	TGCGCCAGCAGCCCGACAGGGATGAACACTGAAGCTTTCTTT
-	TRBD2	TRBV27	TRBJ2-5	CASSSGWGGETQYF	TGTGCCAGCAGTTCGGGATGGGGGGGTGAGACCCAGTACTTC
few	TRBD1	TRBV19	TRBJ1-4	CASSTSWTGSNEKLFF	TGTGCCAGTAGTACTTCTTGGACAGGCTCTAATGAAAAACTGTTTTTT
once	TRBD1	TRBV6-5	TRBJ1-5	CASSPTGASNQPQHF	TGTGCCAGCAGTCCAACAGGGGCCAGCAATCAGCCCCAGCATTTT
few	-	TRBV28	TRBJ1-1	CATREMNTEAFF	TGTGCCACCCGGGAGATGAACACTGAAGCTTTCTTT
-	-	TRBV29-1	TRBJ2-2	CSVEGWERTGELFF	TGCAGCGTTGAAGGGTGGGAGCGCACCGGGGAGCTGTTTTTT
-	-	TRBV2	TRBJ1-5	CASSPSAGIVQPQHF	TGTGCCAGCAGTCCCTCGGCAGGGATAGTTCAGCCCCAGCATTTT